This T cell receptor (beta chain) was recorded in a study of Ad26.COV2.S vaccination and SARS-CoV-2 variants (dated by TCRdb to 2020 to 2023). About the full investigation: Vaccine-arm donors came from COV1001, a multicentre, randomized, double-blind, placebo-controlled phase I-IIa trial of Ad26.COV2.S in healthy adults. Ad26.COV2.S was given intramuscularly at 5x10^10 or 1x10^11 viral particles, as a single shot or as two shots 56 days apart. TCRbeta repertoire sequencing served as the tool for gauging how specific and how broad the SARS-CoV-2-reactive T cell receptors were following Ad26.COV2.S vaccination. A total of 32 samples were included in the TCR-sequenced set, comprising around 19 Ad26.COV2.S vaccine recipients, 5 placebo recipients and 8 SARS-CoV-2 convalescent individuals. Trial participants were randomized into five groups of five: low-dose or high-dose Ad26.COV2.S given once or twice, or placebo on both occasions. Throughout the experiments and outcome assessment, investigators stayed blinded to trial group allocation. The study at large found these results: It was noted by the authors that total T cell responses may have been underestimated by the TCR breadth and depth analyses. After vaccination, spike-specific CD8+ and CD4+ T cell responses were reported to show substantial breadth. Comparable non-spike TCR breadth was observed between vaccine and placebo recipients, consistent with only spike being contained in the vaccine. The study was not powered for comparison of responses between vaccine doses or regimens. Compared with placebo recipients, Ad26.COV2.S recipients showed higher spike-specific TCR breadth (P = 0.0014).

Comment on this clone: Its antigen has not been determined. No base-level quality is on record; no much larger clone is a single base apart.

The treatment or condition label on this specimen signifies: around 19 received Ad26.COV2.S at low or high dose, single or two shots; 5 received placebo; per-sample allocation not given. For vaccine and placebo recipients, repertoires were sequenced using samples collected on day 63 after the first injection. Between 29 July and 7 August 2020, Cohort 1b enrolled about two dozen adults aged 18-55 years at one site in Boston, USA. As a vaccine, Ad26.COV2.S was a replication-incompetent adenovirus type 26 vector that expressed a prefusion-stabilized SARS-CoV-2 spike protein derived from the original Wuhan strain. The immunoSEQ Assay was the method used to sequence TCRbeta CDR3 regions. After extraction, genomic DNA underwent amplification by bias-controlled multiplex PCR, followed by high-throughput sequencing. From the authors' description of their analysis: To quantify the absolute abundance of each unique TCRbeta CDR3 region, sequences were collapsed and filtered. T cell fraction was estimated by normalizing TCRbeta template counts to usable DNA, which was measured by amplifying reference genes present in all nucleated cells. Repertoire TCRs were annotated as SARS-CoV-2-specific when V gene, CDR3 amino acid sequence and J gene were exactly matched to a known reactive TCR set. MIRA supplied the reference SARS-CoV-2 TCR set, which was filtered for enrichment in COVID-19-positive ImmuneCODE repertoires so that public or cross-reactive TCRs were removed. Based on the MIRA antigens, annotated TCRs were further analysed at the level of specific ORF or position within ORF. Breadth was defined as the number of annotated unique rearrangements divided by the total number of unique productive rearrangements, and depth was defined as the summed frequency of the annotated unique rearrangements. Two-sided Wilcoxon rank-sum tests were used to compare TCR breadth between groups. TCRdb carries this immuneACCESS record with in-frame sequences only. Its versions omit some clonotypes, under half of them owing to an unresolved V gene in the studies checked, with the rest unexplained. The V and J calls and clone size come from that table; D and trimming were worked out from the DNA. Here the sample has approximately 400,000 clones; roughly 80% occur a single time. Almost 7.5% of the sample is taken by the ten largest.

The CDR3 spans 15 residues, from the cysteine through the phenylalanine. Left in the record is the CDR3 DNA by itself, 45 bases read in frame from the first base. V is cut by 2 bases and J by 7 bases, and the space between the germline ends is 16 bases. Based on the germline V gene, the CDR1 and CDR2 sequences are SGHDT and YYEEEE. Here the chain combines TRBV5-6 and TRBJ2-1; the D call is possibly TRBD1 or TRBD2, each sharing 5 bases. Sequencing was performed on peripheral blood, taken in a trial of Ad26.COV2.S vaccine versus placebo. This receptor was taken from a person between 18 and 60 years old who received the Ad26.COV2.S COVID-19 vaccine or a placebo. The DNA sequence reads TGTGCCAGCAGCTTAATCGCAGGGACGAGAAATGAGCAGTTCTTC. The encoded protein is CASSLIAGTRNEQFF.